These 27 T cell receptor beta chains were all obtained from the same sample, sequenced in a study of metastatic and nonmetastatic thyroid tumors. Treatment of any kind had been given to no patient before thyroid surgery. TCRdb reanalyzed the PCR reads with MiXCR. In the table there are under 6,000 clones, 34% of which are singletons. Sequencing input: adjacent normal tissue. The receptors were gathered from a male donor with papillary thyroid cancer or a benign thyroid nodule (not recorded which). Some clones in this sample may be carry-over from other donors' samples.

This clone is categorized as large. This sequence joins TRBV12-3 or TRBV12-4 and TRBJ1-2; possibly TRBD1 for D (5 bases). V was shortened by 3 bases and J by 0 bases, with 14 bases between the two germline ends. The CDR3 consists of 16 residues. In DNA form, the CDR3 reads TGTGCCAGCAGTTTGAGGCAGGGCGGCGCTAACTATGGCTACACCTTC. It specifies CASSLRQGGANYGYTF.

This clone is classed as medium-sized (0.01 to 0.1%). The chain joins TRBV15 to TRBJ2-5; TRBD1 agrees at 11 bases. Germline trimming cut 1 base from V and 4 bases from J; bases unmatched to any gene: 8. This CDR3 has 17 amino acids. Germline CDR1 and CDR2: LNHNV and YYDKDF (reference sequence). CDR3 protein: CATSRGGQGAWGETQYF. DNA for the CDR3: TGTGCCACCAGCAGAGGAGGACAGGGGGCTTGGGGAGAGACCCAGTACTTC.

The chain combines TRBV4-1 with TRBJ2-7; D gene ambiguous. CDR1 is MGHRA and CDR2 is YSYEKL in the germline V gene. The CDR3 has 15 residues. V lost 0 bases and J lost 3, with 12 bases in between. CDR3 nucleotides: TGCGCCAGCAGCCAAGATAGGAGACTGTTCTACGAGCAGTACTTC. This encodes CASSQDRRLFYEQYF.

V usage is TRBV7-2 and J usage is TRBJ1-1; 12 nucleotides agree with TRBD1. The CDR3 runs 14 residues. J lost 4 bases, V lost 6 bases, and 3 bases had no gene match. Germline V lookup: CDR1 SGHTA, CDR2 FQGNSA. CDR3 amino acids: CASRPGQGATEAFF. CDR3 coding DNA: TGTGCCAGCAGACCGGGACAGGGGGCCACTGAAGCTTTCTTT.

The V and J genes are TRBV7-9 and TRBJ2-5, with 15 bases fitting TRBD2. The V and J ends lost 4 bases and 5 bases, in that order; junction bases with no gene match: 2. This CDR3 comprises 15 residues. Germline values: CDR1 SEHNR, CDR2 FQNEAQ (reference sequence). As DNA, the CDR3 is TGTGCCAGCAGCTGGGGGACTAGCGGGGGGGAGACCCAGTACTTC. It codes for CASSWGTSGGETQYF.

A remark on this clone: The junction departs from the called germline gene at one end, perhaps through a read error. CDR3 in amino acids: CASGLSGASGNTIYF. The CDR3 DNA reads as TGCGCCAGCGGCTTGTCAGGGGCGAGTGGAAACACCATATATTTT. The chain recombines TRBV5-1 with TRBJ1-3, with D possibly TRBD1 on 6 matching bases. The V gene's germline CDR1 is SGHRS and CDR2 YFSETQ. The CDR3 extends over 15 amino acids.

The rearrangement uses TRBV11-2 and TRBJ1-1; D not resolved. The CDR3 sequence is 14 residues long. Trimming shortened V by 7 bases and J by 5 bases, and 17 bases separated the two germline ends. Per the germline V gene, CDR1 is SGHAT and CDR2 is FQNNGV. The CDR3 bases are TGTGCCAGCACCCCCATGTCCTCGAGGACTGAAGCTTTCTTT. Amino acids: CASTPMSSRTEAFF.

The rearrangement joins TRBV27 to TRBJ2-1; a possible D gene is TRBD1 (5 bases). The germline V gene encodes CDR1 MNHEY and CDR2 SMNVEV (reference sequence). Trimming took 0 bases from V and 7 from J, leaving 10 bases between them. The CDR3 sequence is 14 residues long. The CDR3, as DNA: TGTGCCAGCAGTTTATCTCAGGGTAGGAATGAGCAGTTCTTC. This gives the protein CASSLSQGRNEQFF.

The chain is built from TRBV20-1 and TRBJ2-7, with TRBD1 identical over 8 bases. The germline V gene encodes CDR1 DFQATT and CDR2 SNEGSKA (reference sequence). The CDR3 totals 15 residues. V shed 1 base, J shed 5 bases, and the junction held 10 bases outside the gene matches. CDR3 sequence reads: CSARGPQGAWHEQYF. CDR3 sequence (DNA): TGCAGTGCTAGAGGCCCCCAGGGGGCATGGCACGAGCAGTACTTC.

The V gene is TRBV20-1, the J gene TRBJ2-2; 11 bases are shared with TRBD2. The ends lost 0 bases at V and 3 bases at J; junction bases unmatched: 6. Germline CDR1 reads DFQATT; CDR2 reads SNEGSKA (reference sequence). The CDR3 runs to 17 residues. The CDR3 region is CSARDIGSGRDTGELFF. Written as DNA, the CDR3 is TGCAGTGCTAGAGATATTGGTAGCGGGAGGGACACCGGGGAGCTGTTTTTT.

By proportion, this clone is large (0.1 to 1%). V and J are TRBV11-1 and TRBJ2-2; weak D call: TRBD2 (7 bases). V gave up 7 bases and J gave up 6 bases, with 15 bases separating them. This CDR3 has 14 residues. CDR1 and CDR2 (germline): SGHAT, FQDESV (reference sequence). Here the CDR3 DNA reads TGTGCCAGCACAACTAGGGGGGGGTCCGGGGAGCTGTTTTTT. Protein product: CASTTRGGSGELFF. Based on the CDR3 plus reference TRBV11-1 and TRBJ2-2, the full variable domain is EAEVAQSPRYKITEKSQAVAFWCDPISGHATLYWYRQILGQGPELLVQFQDESVVDDSQLPKDRFSAERLKGVDSTLKIQPAELGDSAMYLCASTTRGGSGELFFGEGSRLTVL.

Notes on this clone: The junction and the germline gene differ at one end; a read error may be behind it. This chain uses TRBV30 with TRBJ1-6; no definite D call. CDR3 size: 14 residues. CDR1 and CDR2 (germline): GTSNPN, SVGIG (reference sequence). This CDR3 reads CAWSFSGVNSPFHF. The CDR3 DNA is TGTGCCTGGAGTTTTTCAGGAGTCAATTCACCCTTCCACTTT.

The chain is built from TRBV20-1 and TRBJ1-2; 7 nucleotides line up with TRBD1. V was pared by 0 bases and J by 8 bases, with 15 bases of the junction left unmatched. The germline gives CDR1 DFQATT, CDR2 SNEGSKA (reference sequence). The CDR3 has 16 residues. CDR3: CSARDPTTGWGLGYTF. The CDR3 DNA reads TGCAGTGCTAGAGATCCCACGACAGGGTGGGGTCTAGGCTACACCTTC.

This clone was seen a few times. An end of the junction differs from the germline gene, which may be a read error. The genes are TRBV6-4 and TRBJ2-2; a weak D match, TRBD2 (5 bases). The CDR3 has 13 residues. The germline V gene encodes CDR1 MRHNA and CDR2 SNTAGT. DNA of the CDR3: TGTGCCAGCAGTGAAGCGAACACCGGGGATCTGTTTTTT. Its translation is CASSEANTGDLFF.

This clone came up a few times. This chain joins TRBV6-2 or TRBV6-3 and TRBJ2-1, with no clear D. The ends were cut back, 0 bases at V and 8 bases at J, with 8 bases in the middle. The germline V gene has CDR1 MNHEY and CDR2 SVGEGT. The CDR3 has 13 amino acids. The CDR3 sequence is CASSYSGTHEQFF. CDR3 in DNA: TGTGCCAGCAGTTACTCAGGAACGCATGAGCAGTTCTTC.

This clone has ten or more counts. V and J are TRBV18 and TRBJ2-7; a possible D gene is TRBD1 (6 bases). The CDR3 is 13 residues long. From germline, CDR1 is KGHSH and CDR2 LQKENI. V was shortened by 3 bases and J by 2 bases, with 8 bases between the two germline ends. The DNA of the CDR3 is TGTGCCAGCTCACCCGGACAGACCTACGAGCAGTACTTC. This translates into CASSPGQTYEQYF.

This rearrangement joins TRBV5-1 to TRBJ2-2; 10 nucleotides agree with TRBD2. The CDR3 spans 19 residues. With 4 bases clipped from V and 0 bases from J, the junction kept 12 bases outside the gene matches. The V gene's germline CDR1 is SGHRS and CDR2 YFSETQ. CDR3 sequence reads: CASSHFPSGGSSNTGELFF. For the CDR3, the DNA is TGCGCCAGCAGCCATTTCCCTAGCGGGGGTTCGTCGAACACCGGGGAGCTGTTTTTT.

V and J are TRBV27 and TRBJ2-7; 8 bases agree with TRBD2. Trimming removed 6 bases from V and 5 bases from J; junction bases left unmatched: 6. CDR3 length: 13 residues. CDR1 MNHEY and CDR2 SMNVEV come from the germline V gene (reference sequence). In nucleotides, the CDR3 is TGTGCCAGCAGGACTAGCGCCCTCCACGAGCAGTACTTC. Translated, it gives CASRTSALHEQYF.

This clone was counted a few times. The chain is built from TRBV19 and TRBJ1-2; tentatively, D is TRBD1 (5 bases). Germline V gene lookup returns CDR1 LNHDA and CDR2 SQIVND (reference sequence). Trimming pared 8 bases from V and 5 bases from J, leaving 12 bases between. The CDR3 consists of 12 residues. CDR3 loop: CASWDRGYGYTF. The CDR3 bases are TGTGCCAGTTGGGACCGCGGTTATGGCTACACCTTC. The full variable domain, rest sourced from reference TRBV19 and TRBJ1-2, is DGGITQSPKYLFRKEGQNVTLSCEQNLNHDAMYWYRQDPGQGLRLIYYSQIVNDFQKGDIAEGYSVSREKKESFPLTVTSAQKNPTAFYLCASWDRGYGYTFGSGTRLTVV.

This clone was found once. The chain employs TRBV20-1 and TRBJ2-3, with a tentative D call TRBD1 (7 bases). The CDR3 runs to 16 residues. The V gene lost 6 bases and the J gene lost 2 bases, with 21 bases spanning the gap. Germline V gene data show CDR1 as DFQATT and CDR2 as SNEGSKA (reference sequence). For the CDR3, the DNA is TGCAGTGCCCAGAGGCTGGAGGGGGCGCACACAGATACGCAGTATTTT. It specifies CSAQRLEGAHTDTQYF.

This clone was counted a few times. The V and J genes are TRBV27 and TRBJ2-7; D gene unclear. Germline V CDR1 and CDR2: MNHEY, SMNVEV (reference sequence). V was cut by 8 bases and J by 0 bases, with 8 bases left in between. The CDR3 has 12 amino acids. In nucleotides, the CDR3 is TGTGCCAGCTTCTCCTCCTCCTACGAGCAGTACTTC. Translated, it gives CASFSSSYEQYF.

This clone appeared a few times. The V call is TRBV6-6, the J call TRBJ1-2, with D unclear. Between the trimmed V and J ends, which lost 2 bases and 2 bases, there was a span of 6 bases. The CDR3 covers 13 residues. Germline CDR1 reads MNHNY; CDR2 reads SVGAGI (reference sequence). The CDR3 sequence: CASSYRTNYGYTF. CDR3 nucleotide sequence: TGTGCCAGCAGTTACCGGACCAACTATGGCTACACCTTC.

This clone is labeled medium-sized (0.01 to 0.1%). The sample has other DNA sequences that encode this CDR3 too. The genes are TRBV2 and TRBJ1-3; 9 nucleotides agree with TRBD1. The J segment lost 8 bases and the V segment lost 6 bases, leaving 2 bases of the junction unmatched. Germline V gene data show CDR1 as SNHLY and CDR2 as FYNNEI. CDR3 length: 12 amino acids. The CDR3 DNA sequence: TGTGCCAGCAGGGACAGGGGCTACACCATATATTTT. Its translation is CASRDRGYTIYF.

This clone ranks as medium-sized (0.01 to 0.1%). The chain combines TRBV5-1 with TRBJ2-7; possible D gene TRBD2, 5 bases. Germline CDR1 reads SGHRS; CDR2 reads YFSETQ. This CDR3 spans 14 amino acids. V was shortened by 4 bases and J by 3 bases, with 14 bases between the two germline ends. The CDR3 spells CASSLDREVYEQYF. In DNA form, the CDR3 reads TGCGCCAGCAGCCTCGACCGGGAAGTCTACGAGCAGTACTTC.

This clone showed up just once. The chain recombines TRBV30 with TRBJ2-7, with 8 nucleotides matching TRBD1. This CDR3 comprises 13 residues. V was pared by 0 bases and J by 2 bases, with 0 bases of the junction left unmatched. Germline V gene data show CDR1 as GTSNPN and CDR2 as SVGIG (reference sequence). This chain's CDR3 is CAWSVQGAYEQYF. For the CDR3, the DNA is TGTGCCTGGAGTGTACAGGGGGCCTACGAGCAGTACTTC. The whole variable domain, remainder taken from reference TRBV30 and TRBJ2-7, is SQTIHQWPATLVQPVGSPLSLECTVEGTSNPNLYWYRQAAGRGLQLLFYSVGIGQISSEVPQNLSASRPQDRQFILSSKKLLLSDSGFYLCAWSVQGAYEQYFGPGTRLTVT.

In this sample, this clone turned up a few times. V gene TRBV2 combines with J gene TRBJ1-6, with TRBD1 matching over 7 bases. Per germline, CDR1 SNHLY and CDR2 FYNNEI. V lost 8 bases and J lost 6; bases outside the gene matches: 4. The CDR3 totals 13 residues. CDR3 loop: CASLGQPNSPLHF. CDR3 in DNA: TGTGCCAGCTTGGGACAGCCTAATTCACCCCTCCACTTT.

This clone is classed as medium-sized (0.01 to 0.1%). The chain joins TRBV6-1 to TRBJ2-7; tentative D call: TRBD2 (6 bases). V lost 7 bases and J 6 bases, leaving 19 bases between the germline ends. The germline CDR1 and CDR2 sequences are MNHNS and SASEGT. The CDR3 extends over 14 amino acids. The CDR3 DNA reads TGTGCCAGCACCCTCGGAGGAGGGGTGGGCGAGCAGTACTTC. Protein product: CASTLGGGVGEQYF.